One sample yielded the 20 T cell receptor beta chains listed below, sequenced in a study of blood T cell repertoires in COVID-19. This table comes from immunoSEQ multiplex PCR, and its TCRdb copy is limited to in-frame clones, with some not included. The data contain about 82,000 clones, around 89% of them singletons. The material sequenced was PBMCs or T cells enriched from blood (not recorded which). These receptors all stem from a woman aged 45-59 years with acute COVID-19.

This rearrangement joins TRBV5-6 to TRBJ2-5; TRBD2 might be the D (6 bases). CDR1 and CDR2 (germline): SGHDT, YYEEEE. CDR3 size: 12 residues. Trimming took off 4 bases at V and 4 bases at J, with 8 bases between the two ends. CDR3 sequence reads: CASSGAGETQYF. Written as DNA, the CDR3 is TGTGCCAGCAGCGGAGCGGGAGAGACCCAGTACTTC.

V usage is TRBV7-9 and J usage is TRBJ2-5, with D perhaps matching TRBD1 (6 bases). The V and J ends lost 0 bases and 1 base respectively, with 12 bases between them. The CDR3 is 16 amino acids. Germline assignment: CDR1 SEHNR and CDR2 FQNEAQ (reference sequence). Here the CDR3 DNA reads TGTGCCAGCAGCTTAGCCAGGGGCAGAGTCCAAGAGACCCAGTACTTC. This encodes CASSLARGRVQETQYF.

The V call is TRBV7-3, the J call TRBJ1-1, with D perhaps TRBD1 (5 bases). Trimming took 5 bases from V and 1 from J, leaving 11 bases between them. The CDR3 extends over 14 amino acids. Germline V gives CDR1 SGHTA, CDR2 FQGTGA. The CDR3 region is CASSPQTENTEAFF. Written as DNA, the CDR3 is TGTGCCAGCAGCCCTCAGACAGAGAACACTGAAGCTTTCTTT. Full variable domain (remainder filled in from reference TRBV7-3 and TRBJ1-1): GAGVSQTPSNKVTEKGKYVELRCDPISGHTALYWYRQSLGQGPEFLIYFQGTGAADDSGLPNDRFFAVRPEGSVSTLKIQRTERGDSAVYLCASSPQTENTEAFFGQGTRLTVV.

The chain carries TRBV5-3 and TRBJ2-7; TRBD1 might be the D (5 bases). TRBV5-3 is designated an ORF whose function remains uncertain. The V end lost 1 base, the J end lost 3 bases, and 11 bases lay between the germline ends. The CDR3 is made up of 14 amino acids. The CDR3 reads CARSLSPDSYEQYF. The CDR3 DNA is TGTGCCAGAAGCTTGAGCCCCGACAGCTACGAGCAGTACTTC.

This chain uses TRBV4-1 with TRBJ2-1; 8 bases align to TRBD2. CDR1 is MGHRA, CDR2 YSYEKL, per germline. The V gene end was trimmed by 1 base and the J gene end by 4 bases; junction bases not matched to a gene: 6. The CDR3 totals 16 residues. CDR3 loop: CASSQALAGLYNEQFF. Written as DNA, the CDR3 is TGCGCCAGCAGCCAAGCGTTAGCGGGACTTTACAATGAGCAGTTCTTC.

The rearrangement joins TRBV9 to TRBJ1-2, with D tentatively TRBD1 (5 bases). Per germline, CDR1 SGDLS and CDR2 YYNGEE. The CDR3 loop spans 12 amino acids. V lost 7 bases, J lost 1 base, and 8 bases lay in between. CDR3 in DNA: TGTGCCAGCGCGGGGCGTAACTATGGCTACACCTTC. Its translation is CASAGRNYGYTF.

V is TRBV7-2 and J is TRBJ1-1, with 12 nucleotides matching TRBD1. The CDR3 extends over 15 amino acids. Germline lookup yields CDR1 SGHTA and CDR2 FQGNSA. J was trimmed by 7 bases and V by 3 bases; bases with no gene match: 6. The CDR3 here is CASSFMGQGASEAFF. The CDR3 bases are TGTGCCAGCAGCTTCATGGGACAGGGGGCTAGTGAAGCTTTCTTT.

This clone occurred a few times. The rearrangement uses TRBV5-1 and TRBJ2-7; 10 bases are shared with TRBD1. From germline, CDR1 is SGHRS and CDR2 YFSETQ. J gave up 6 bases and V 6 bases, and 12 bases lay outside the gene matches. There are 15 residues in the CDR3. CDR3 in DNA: TGCGCCAGCAAAAACACCGGGACAGGGGATAGCGAGCAGTACTTC. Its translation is CASKNTGTGDSEQYF.

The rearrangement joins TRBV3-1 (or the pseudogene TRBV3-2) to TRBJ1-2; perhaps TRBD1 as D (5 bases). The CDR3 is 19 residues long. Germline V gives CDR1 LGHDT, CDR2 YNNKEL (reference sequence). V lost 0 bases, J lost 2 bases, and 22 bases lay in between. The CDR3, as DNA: TGTGCCAGCAGCCAAGAGGAACGGCCCCGACAGAAGAAAAACTATGGCTACACCTTC. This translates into CASSQEERPRQKKNYGYTF.

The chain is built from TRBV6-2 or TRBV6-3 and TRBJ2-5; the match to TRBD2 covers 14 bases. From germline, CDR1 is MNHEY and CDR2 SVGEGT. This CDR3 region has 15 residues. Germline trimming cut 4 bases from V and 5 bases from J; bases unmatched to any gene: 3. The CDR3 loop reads CASSSGTSGSETQYF. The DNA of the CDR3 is TGTGCCAGCAGTTCCGGGACTAGCGGGAGTGAGACCCAGTACTTC.

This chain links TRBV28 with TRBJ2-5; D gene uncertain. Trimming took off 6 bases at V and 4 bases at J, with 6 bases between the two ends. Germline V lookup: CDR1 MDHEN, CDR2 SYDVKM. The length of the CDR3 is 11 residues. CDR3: CASRSRETQYF. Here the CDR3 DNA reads TGTGCCAGCAGGTCCCGAGAGACCCAGTACTTC.

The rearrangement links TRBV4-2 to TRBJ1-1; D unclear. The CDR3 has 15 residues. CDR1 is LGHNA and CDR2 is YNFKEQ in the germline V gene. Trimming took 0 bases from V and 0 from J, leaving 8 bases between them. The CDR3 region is CASSQERHLNTEAFF. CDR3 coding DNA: TGTGCCAGCAGCCAAGAGAGGCATCTGAACACTGAAGCTTTCTTT.

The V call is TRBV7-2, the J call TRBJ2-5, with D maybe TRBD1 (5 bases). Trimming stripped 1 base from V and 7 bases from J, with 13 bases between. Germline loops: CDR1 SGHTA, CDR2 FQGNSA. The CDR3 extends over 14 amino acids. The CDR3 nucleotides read TGTGCCAGCAGCTTAGGCGTAGGGGAAGGGACCCAGTACTTC. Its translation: CASSLGVGEGTQYF. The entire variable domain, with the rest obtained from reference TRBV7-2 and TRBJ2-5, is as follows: GAGVSQSPSNKVTEKGKDVELRCDPISGHTALYWYRQSLGQGLEFLIYFQGNSAPDKSGLPSDRFSAERTGGSVSTLTIQRTQQEDSAVYLCASSLGVGEGTQYFGPGTRLLVL.

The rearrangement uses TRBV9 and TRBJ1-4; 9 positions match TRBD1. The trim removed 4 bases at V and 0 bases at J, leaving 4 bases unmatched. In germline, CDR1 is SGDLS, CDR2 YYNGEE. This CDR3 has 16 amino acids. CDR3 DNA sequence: TGTGCCAGCAGCAGGGACAGGGCTACAACTAATGAAAAACTGTTTTTT. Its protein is CASSRDRATTNEKLFF.

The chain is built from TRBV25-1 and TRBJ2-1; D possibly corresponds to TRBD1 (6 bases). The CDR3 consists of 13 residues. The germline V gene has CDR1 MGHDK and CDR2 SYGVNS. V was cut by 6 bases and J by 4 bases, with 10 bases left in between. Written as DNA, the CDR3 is TGTGCCAGCAGGGGGACATTATACAATGAGCAGTTCTTC. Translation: CASRGTLYNEQFF.

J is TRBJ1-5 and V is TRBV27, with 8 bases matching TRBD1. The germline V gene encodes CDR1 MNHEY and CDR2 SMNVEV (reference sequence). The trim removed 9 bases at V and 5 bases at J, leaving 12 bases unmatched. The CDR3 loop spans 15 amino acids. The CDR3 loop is CASSPRAGGHQPQHF. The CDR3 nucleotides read TGTGCCAGTAGTCCCCGGGCAGGGGGCCATCAGCCCCAGCATTTT.

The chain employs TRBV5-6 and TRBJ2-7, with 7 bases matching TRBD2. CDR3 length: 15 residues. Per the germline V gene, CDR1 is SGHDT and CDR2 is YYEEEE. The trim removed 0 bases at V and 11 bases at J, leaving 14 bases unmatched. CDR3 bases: TGTGCCAGCAGCTTGGATCTGGGATCCCCGGCGGGGGAGTACTTC. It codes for CASSLDLGSPAGEYF. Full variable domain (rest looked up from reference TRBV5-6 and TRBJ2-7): DAGVTQSPTHLIKTRGQQVTLRCSPKSGHDTVSWYQQALGQGPQFIFQYYEEEERQRGNFPDRFSGHQFPNYSSELNVNALLLGDSALYLCASSLDLGSPAGEYFGPGTRLTVT.

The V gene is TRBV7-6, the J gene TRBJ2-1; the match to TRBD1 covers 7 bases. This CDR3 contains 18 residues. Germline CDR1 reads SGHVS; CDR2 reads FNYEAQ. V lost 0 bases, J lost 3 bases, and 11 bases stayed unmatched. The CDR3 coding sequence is TGTGCCAGCAGCTTAGCGACAGGGATTACATCGGGCTACAATGAGCAGTTCTTC. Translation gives CASSLATGITSGYNEQFF.

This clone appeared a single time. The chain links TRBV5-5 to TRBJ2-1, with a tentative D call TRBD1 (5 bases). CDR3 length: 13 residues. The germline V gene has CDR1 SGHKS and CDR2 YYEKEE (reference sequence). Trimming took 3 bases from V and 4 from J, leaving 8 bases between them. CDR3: CASSSTEYNEQFF. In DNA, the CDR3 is TGTGCCAGCAGCTCGACAGAATACAATGAGCAGTTCTTC.

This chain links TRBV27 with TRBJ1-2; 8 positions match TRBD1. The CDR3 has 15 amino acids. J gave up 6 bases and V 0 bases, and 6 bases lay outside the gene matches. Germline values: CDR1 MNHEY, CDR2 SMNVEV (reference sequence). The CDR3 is CASSLSGTGGNGYTF. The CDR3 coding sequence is TGTGCCAGCAGTTTATCGGGTACAGGGGGTAATGGCTACACCTTC.